This TCR beta chain comes out of a study of blood T cell repertoires in COVID-19 (dated by TCRdb to about 2020). Notes on the research overall: Collaborator samples came from the United States, Italy and Spain and covered acute and convalescent phases of COVID-19. Nearly every sample came with metadata listing a de-identified subject ID, COVID-19 status, age in years and sex. The repertoires were released in a freely available public database intended as a resource for research on the immune response to SARS-CoV-2. The dataset comprised deeply sampled blood TCRbeta repertoires from subjects exposed to, actively infected with, or recovered from COVID-19. The samples were drawn from two sources: the first 160 participants of the ongoing ImmuneRACE study, and 1,254 subjects contributed by 6 global collaborators. The material from the prospective study consisted of cDNA or gDNA derived from T cells, B-cell-depleted T cells, or PBMCs. Where available, HLA class I and class II types were taken from metadata supplied by the sample provider and were not determined by assay-based typing.

What the authors observed across the whole study: Clinical and demographic metadata were provided uncurated, with the amount varying by source and participant.

V and J lose 8 bases and 4 bases, and a span of 14 bases separates them. The germline V gene provides CDR1 MNHEY and CDR2 SVGAGI. The CDR3, cysteine through phenylalanine, is 13 amino acids long. Only the CDR3 portion is preserved as DNA: 39 bases, with reading frame beginning at the first base. Regarding this clone: Its antigen remains unidentified. No clone much larger than this one lies a single base away; base qualities are absent.

TCRbeta CDR3 regions were amplified from genomic DNA using the immunoSEQ Assay, a bias-controlled multiplex PCR. Concerning the study's data processing: The number of nucleated cells in each sample was estimated by amplification of reference gene primers within the assay. To quantify the absolute abundance of each unique TCRbeta CDR3 rearrangement, sequence reads were collapsed and filtered. For each sample, productive Simpson clonality was calculated as the square root of Simpson's diversity index across productive rearrangements. TCRdb stores this immuneACCESS table with in-frame sequences only. Part of the clones is absent; in the studies checked, under half of the shortfall reflects unresolved V genes, and no reason is known for the rest. V and J calls and clone size follow that table, whereas D and trimming were derived from the DNA. The sample includes under 150,000 clones, with roughly 84% observed a single time. Together, the top ten hold 3.5% to 4.5% of the sample.

Whole blood was collected in K2EDTA tubes by collaborating institutions according to the institutions' own protocols. Collaborator samples were shipped for TCRbeta analysis as frozen whole blood, isolated PBMCs, or DNA extracted from either sample type. The TCR was taken from a woman aged 60-70 years with acute or convalescent COVID-19. In this chain, TRBV6-5 is recombined with TRBJ1-1; no D gene can be assigned with confidence. Sequenced input: peripheral blood. The nucleotide sequence reads TGTGCCAGCTCACTACCCCGCGGCACTGAAGCTTTCTTT. This yields the protein CASSLPRGTEAFF.